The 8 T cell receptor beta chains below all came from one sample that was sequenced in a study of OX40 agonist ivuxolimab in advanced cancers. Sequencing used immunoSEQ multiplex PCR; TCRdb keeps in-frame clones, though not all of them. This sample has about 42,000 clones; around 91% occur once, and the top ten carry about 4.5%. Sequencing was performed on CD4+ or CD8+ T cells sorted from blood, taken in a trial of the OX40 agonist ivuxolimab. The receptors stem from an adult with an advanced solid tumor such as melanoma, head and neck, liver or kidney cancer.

The DNA of the CDR3 is TGTGCCAGTAGTCTTGGGGATGAAAAACTGTTTTTT. Protein sequence: CASSLGDEKLFF. The chain recombines TRBV19 with TRBJ1-4; D not certain. This CDR3 has 12 amino acids. V was clipped by 5 bases and J by 6 bases, with 7 bases between them. CDR1 and CDR2 (germline): LNHDA, SQIVND (reference sequence).

CDR3 nucleotide sequence: TGCGCCAGCAGCCAAGATAGGGGACTAGCGGGTGAGACCCAGTACTTC. Translation: CASSQDRGLAGETQYF. V is TRBV4-1 and J is TRBJ2-5; 12 nucleotides match TRBD2. The V and J ends lost 0 bases and 5 bases, in that order; junction bases with no gene match: 4. The CDR3 contains 16 residues. Germline V lookup: CDR1 MGHRA, CDR2 YSYEKL.

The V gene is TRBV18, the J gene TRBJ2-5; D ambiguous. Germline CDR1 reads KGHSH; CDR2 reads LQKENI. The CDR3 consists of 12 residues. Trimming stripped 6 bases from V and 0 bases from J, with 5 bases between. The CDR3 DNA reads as TGTGCCAGCTCCCCAGACCAAGAGACCCAGTACTTC. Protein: CASSPDQETQYF. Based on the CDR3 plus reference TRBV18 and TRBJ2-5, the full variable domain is NAGVMQNPRHLVRRRGQEARLRCSPMKGHSHVYWYRQLPEEGLKFMVYLQKENIIDESGMPKERFSAEFPKEGPSILRIQQVVRGDSAAYFCASSPDQETQYFGPGTRLLVL.

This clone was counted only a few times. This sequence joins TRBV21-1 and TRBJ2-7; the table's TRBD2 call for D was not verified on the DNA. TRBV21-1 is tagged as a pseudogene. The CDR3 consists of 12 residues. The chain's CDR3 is CARGTDSYEQYF. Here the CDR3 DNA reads TGTGCCAGGGGGACTGACTCCTACGAGCAGTACTTC.

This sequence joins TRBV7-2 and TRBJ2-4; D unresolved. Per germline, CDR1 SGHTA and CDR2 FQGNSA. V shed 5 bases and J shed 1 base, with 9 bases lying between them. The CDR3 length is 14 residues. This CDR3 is CASSPSTAKNIQYF. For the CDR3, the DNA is TGTGCCAGCAGCCCCAGTACGGCCAAAAACATTCAGTACTTC.

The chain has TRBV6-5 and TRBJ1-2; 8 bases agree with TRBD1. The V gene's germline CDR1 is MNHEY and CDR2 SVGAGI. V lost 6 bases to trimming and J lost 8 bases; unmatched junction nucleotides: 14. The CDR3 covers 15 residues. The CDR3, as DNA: TGTGCCAGCAGCCCCTCGACCGAGACAGGGGACGGCTACACCTTC. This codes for CASSPSTETGDGYTF.

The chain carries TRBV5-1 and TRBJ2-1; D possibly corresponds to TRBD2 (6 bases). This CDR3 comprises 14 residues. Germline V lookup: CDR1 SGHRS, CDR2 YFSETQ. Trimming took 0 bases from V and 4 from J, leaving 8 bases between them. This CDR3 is CASSLGAGYNEQFF. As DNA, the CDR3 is TGCGCCAGCAGCTTGGGGGCGGGGTACAATGAGCAGTTCTTC.

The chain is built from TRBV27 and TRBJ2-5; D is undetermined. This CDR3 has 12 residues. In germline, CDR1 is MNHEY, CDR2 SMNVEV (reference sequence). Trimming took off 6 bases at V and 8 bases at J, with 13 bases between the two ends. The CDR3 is CASSPLIETQYF. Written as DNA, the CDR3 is TGTGCCAGCAGCCCCCTGATTGAAACCCAGTACTTC.